These T cell receptor beta chains were read from a single sample in a study of shared clonotypes between healthy human individuals. Using immunoSEQ multiplex PCR, the repertoire was profiled, and TCRdb retains in-frame clones only, with some absent. The sample carries some 2,500,000 clones, 93% recorded once. Sequencing used naive CD4+ T cells from PBMCs. The receptors derive from a man younger than 35 in good health. Some clones in this sample may be carry-over from other donors' samples. Each CDR3 is given with its conserved first and last residue. Fields, in order: CDR3 DNA, CDR3 protein, D gene, V gene, J gene, clone size. A D gene is named only where the DNA matches it firmly. Size is omitted from some rows. Given values are once, few, many or a class for expanded clones.

CDR3nt: TGTGCCAGTAGCAGGGGAGGGGCAGTTCGGAGCACTGAAGCTTTCTTT; CDR3aa: CASSRGGAVRSTEAFF; d_gene: .; v_gene: TRBV19; j_gene: TRBJ1-1; abundance: .
CDR3nt: TGTGCCAGCAGCGCCGGTGGGGGAGAGACCCAGTACTTC; CDR3aa: CASSAGGGETQYF; d_gene: .; v_gene: TRBV9; j_gene: TRBJ2-5; abundance: once
CDR3nt: TGTGCCAGCAGCCCATCCTTGGGGGAGTGGGAGACCCAGTACTTC; CDR3aa: CASSPSLGEWETQYF; d_gene: .; v_gene: TRBV7-3; j_gene: TRBJ2-5; abundance: .
CDR3nt: TGTGCCAGCAGTGAGCCTGACCTGGGTTACTACGAGCAGTACTTC; CDR3aa: CASSEPDLGYYEQYF; d_gene: .; v_gene: TRBV7-2; j_gene: TRBJ2-7; abundance: .
CDR3nt: TGTGCCAGCAGTTCGGCAGGCCGGGAGCAGTACTTC; CDR3aa: CASSSAGREQYF; d_gene: .; v_gene: TRBV27; j_gene: TRBJ2-7; abundance: .
CDR3nt: TGTGCCAGCAGAAAGACCGGGACACTGAACACTGAAGCTTTCTTT; CDR3aa: CASRKTGTLNTEAFF; d_gene: .; v_gene: TRBV6-5; j_gene: TRBJ1-1; abundance: .
CDR3nt: TGTGCCAGCAGCTTAACCGGGACAGGGGGCGGCACAGATACGCAGTATTTT; CDR3aa: CASSLTGTGGGTDTQYF; d_gene: TRBD1; v_gene: TRBV7-3; j_gene: TRBJ2-3; abundance: .
CDR3nt: TGTGCCAGCAGCTTTCAGCGGGAGGGCCTGGGTGAGCAGTTCTTC; CDR3aa: CASSFQREGLGEQFF; d_gene: TRBD2; v_gene: TRBV5-4; j_gene: TRBJ2-1; abundance: .
CDR3nt: TGTGCCAGCTCACTCACCCCAGGGGGCGAAGAGACCCAGTACTTC; CDR3aa: CASSLTPGGEETQYF; d_gene: TRBD1; v_gene: TRBV18; j_gene: TRBJ2-5; abundance: .
CDR3nt: TGCGCCAGCAGTGAGTCGACGGGTTTCTACGAGCAGTACTTC; CDR3aa: CASSESTGFYEQYF; d_gene: .; v_gene: TRBV10-2; j_gene: TRBJ2-7; abundance: .
CDR3nt: TGTGCCAGCAGCCAAGATTGGGGGAAATATAATTCACCCCTCCACTTT; CDR3aa: CASSQDWGKYNSPLHF; d_gene: .; v_gene: TRBV4-2; j_gene: TRBJ1-6; abundance: .
CDR3nt: TGTGCCAGCAGCCAAAGGGTTGGGACTTTTCCCACAGATACGCAGTATTTT; CDR3aa: CASSQRVGTFPTDTQYF; d_gene: .; v_gene: TRBV28; j_gene: TRBJ2-3; abundance: once
CDR3nt: TGTGCCAGCAGCCCTAACCTTGATCAGCCCCAGCATTTT; CDR3aa: CASSPNLDQPQHF; d_gene: .; v_gene: TRBV7-8; j_gene: TRBJ1-5; abundance: .
CDR3nt: TGTGCCAGCAGCTTATTAAGGGGAGGGACTGAAGCTTTCTTT; CDR3aa: CASSLLRGGTEAFF; d_gene: .; v_gene: TRBV7-2; j_gene: TRBJ1-1; abundance: .
CDR3nt: TGCGCCAGCAAGCGGGAGCCGACTACCTACGAGCAGTACTTC; CDR3aa: CASKREPTTYEQYF; d_gene: TRBD2; v_gene: TRBV10-1; j_gene: TRBJ2-7; abundance: .
CDR3nt: TGTGCCTGGAGTATCGGGACAGGGGGGAACTACGAGCAGTACTTC; CDR3aa: CAWSIGTGGNYEQYF; d_gene: TRBD1; v_gene: TRBV30; j_gene: TRBJ2-7; abundance: .
CDR3nt: TGTGCCAGCAGCTCATGGACTAGCGGGACCTACGAGCAGTACTTC; CDR3aa: CASSSWTSGTYEQYF; d_gene: TRBD2; v_gene: TRBV7-3; j_gene: TRBJ2-7; abundance: once
CDR3nt: TGTGCCAGCAGTCCCCGTTGGTCAACTAATGAAAAACTGTTTTTT; CDR3aa: CASSPRWSTNEKLFF; d_gene: .; v_gene: TRBV27; j_gene: TRBJ1-4; abundance: .
CDR3nt: TGCAGCGCGGTGGACAGGACCTCTGGAAACACCATATATTTT; CDR3aa: CSAVDRTSGNTIYF; d_gene: TRBD1; v_gene: TRBV29-1; j_gene: TRBJ1-3; abundance: .
CDR3nt: TGTGCCAGCAGCCAACCTAGCGGCTCCTACAATGAGCAGTTCTTC; CDR3aa: CASSQPSGSYNEQFF; d_gene: TRBD2; v_gene: TRBV28; j_gene: TRBJ2-1; abundance: .
CDR3nt: TGTGCCAGCAGTAAAACAGGGGCAGATACGCAGTATTTT; CDR3aa: CASSKTGADTQYF; d_gene: TRBD1; v_gene: TRBV6-5; j_gene: TRBJ2-3; abundance: .
CDR3nt: TGTGCCAGCAGCGAAACTAGCGGGCCAAGCACAGATACGCAGTATTTT; CDR3aa: CASSETSGPSTDTQYF; d_gene: TRBD2; v_gene: TRBV9; j_gene: TRBJ2-3; abundance: .
CDR3nt: TGTGCCAGCAGTGAAGCGCAGGCTAGCGGGAGACCATCGTACTTC; CDR3aa: CASSEAQASGRPSYF; d_gene: TRBD2; v_gene: TRBV6-1; j_gene: TRBJ2-7; abundance: .
CDR3nt: TGTGCCTGGGCCCGGGGGTTCACTGAAGCTTTCTTT; CDR3aa: CAWARGFTEAFF; d_gene: .; v_gene: TRBV30; j_gene: TRBJ1-1; abundance: .
CDR3nt: TGTGCCAGCAGGGGACCATCGGAGGCTGAAGCTTTCTTT; CDR3aa: CASRGPSEAEAFF; d_gene: .; v_gene: TRBV6-5; j_gene: TRBJ1-1; abundance: .
CDR3nt: TGCGCCAGCAGCTTGGGGTGGGAGCACTACGAGCAGTACTTC; CDR3aa: CASSLGWEHYEQYF; d_gene: .; v_gene: TRBV5-1; j_gene: TRBJ2-7; abundance: .
CDR3nt: TGTGCCAGCAGCCGTTGGGGGGAAGAAAAACTGTTTTTT; CDR3aa: CASSRWGEEKLFF; d_gene: .; v_gene: TRBV27; j_gene: TRBJ1-4; abundance: .
CDR3nt: TGTGCCAGCAGTACAGGGGGTTCCTACAATGAGCAGTTCTTC; CDR3aa: CASSTGGSYNEQFF; d_gene: TRBD1; v_gene: TRBV28; j_gene: TRBJ2-1; abundance: once
CDR3nt: TGTGCCAGCAGCTTATTGGCTATCCGCACAGATACGCAGTATTTT; CDR3aa: CASSLLAIRTDTQYF; d_gene: .; v_gene: TRBV7-9; j_gene: TRBJ2-3; abundance: once
CDR3nt: TGTGCCAGCAGCTTAGCGCTAGCGGGATCCGGGGAGCTGTTTTTT; CDR3aa: CASSLALAGSGELFF; d_gene: TRBD2; v_gene: TRBV11-2; j_gene: TRBJ2-2; abundance: .
CDR3nt: TGTGCCAGCAGTTTAGGCTATGGCGGGAGGGCGTCAGATACGCAGTATTTT; CDR3aa: CASSLGYGGRASDTQYF; d_gene: TRBD2; v_gene: TRBV28; j_gene: TRBJ2-3; abundance: .
CDR3nt: TGTGCCAGTACCACCCCGGGGCTCGGTACTGAAGCTTTCTTT; CDR3aa: CASTTPGLGTEAFF; d_gene: .; v_gene: TRBV19; j_gene: TRBJ1-1; abundance: .
CDR3nt: TGTGCCAGCAGCGAAGGGACTAGCGGAGAAGATACGCAGTATTTT; CDR3aa: CASSEGTSGEDTQYF; d_gene: TRBD2; v_gene: TRBV11-3; j_gene: TRBJ2-3; abundance: .
CDR3nt: TGTGCCAGCAGTGAATGGGGCAGATCCTACGAGCAGTACTTC; CDR3aa: CASSEWGRSYEQYF; d_gene: .; v_gene: TRBV6-1; j_gene: TRBJ2-7; abundance: .
CDR3nt: TGTGCCAGCAGGGGGGACAGCTCCACAGATACGCAGTATTTT; CDR3aa: CASRGDSSTDTQYF; d_gene: TRBD1; v_gene: TRBV2; j_gene: TRBJ2-3; abundance: .
CDR3nt: TGTGCCAGCAGTCATCGGTCTCCTACTAACTATGGCTACACCTTC; CDR3aa: CASSHRSPTNYGYTF; d_gene: .; v_gene: TRBV7-8; j_gene: TRBJ1-2; abundance: few
CDR3nt: TGTGCCAGCAGCTTAAATCTTCTGAGGGGTTTCGAGCCCCAGCATTTT; CDR3aa: CASSLNLLRGFEPQHF; d_gene: .; v_gene: TRBV11-3; j_gene: TRBJ1-5; abundance: .
CDR3nt: TGTGCCAGCAGCTTAACCTCATGGACAGGGTACGGCTACACCTTC; CDR3aa: CASSLTSWTGYGYTF; d_gene: TRBD1; v_gene: TRBV7-2; j_gene: TRBJ1-2; abundance: .
CDR3nt: TGCGCCAGCAGCCAGGCCAAATCGAACACTGAAGCTTTCTTT; CDR3aa: CASSQAKSNTEAFF; d_gene: .; v_gene: TRBV4-1; j_gene: TRBJ1-1; abundance: few
CDR3nt: TGTGCCAGCAGCCGGTCCGGGACAGATCACTACGAGCAGTACTTC; CDR3aa: CASSRSGTDHYEQYF; d_gene: TRBD1; v_gene: TRBV6-1; j_gene: TRBJ2-7; abundance: .
CDR3nt: TGTGCCAGCAGCTTAACGTGGGCTCAGAACACCGGGGAGCTGTTTTTT; CDR3aa: CASSLTWAQNTGELFF; d_gene: .; v_gene: TRBV7-3; j_gene: TRBJ2-2; abundance: .
CDR3nt: TGTGCCAGCAGCGCTACTTGGACAGGGGCTGGGTACGAGCAGTACTTC; CDR3aa: CASSATWTGAGYEQYF; d_gene: .; v_gene: TRBV21-1; j_gene: TRBJ2-7; abundance: .
CDR3nt: TGTGCCAGCAGCTCCGGACTAGCGGGAGGGCCGGCTAATGAGCAGTTCTTC; CDR3aa: CASSSGLAGGPANEQFF; d_gene: TRBD2; v_gene: TRBV27; j_gene: TRBJ2-1; abundance: .
CDR3nt: TGTGCCAGCAGCGACGGACGGGGTATCAAGAGAGATCAGCCCCAGCATTTT; CDR3aa: CASSDGRGIKRDQPQHF; d_gene: .; v_gene: TRBV9; j_gene: TRBJ1-5; abundance: .
CDR3nt: TGTGCCAGCAGCTTAGGTGCAGGACCCGGGGCCAACGTCCTGACTTTC; CDR3aa: CASSLGAGPGANVLTF; d_gene: .; v_gene: TRBV11-2; j_gene: TRBJ2-6; abundance: .
CDR3nt: TGTGCCAGCAGTTTAATAGGGCAAATGAACACTGAAGCTTTCTTT; CDR3aa: CASSLIGQMNTEAFF; d_gene: .; v_gene: TRBV28; j_gene: TRBJ1-1; abundance: .
CDR3nt: TGTGCCAGCAGTACGGACATGGAGACTGAAGCTTTCTTT; CDR3aa: CASSTDMETEAFF; d_gene: .; v_gene: TRBV6-4; j_gene: TRBJ1-1; abundance: .
CDR3nt: TGTGCCAGCAGTGTCAGTCCGGGGGCAGGCAATCAGCCCCAGCATTTT; CDR3aa: CASSVSPGAGNQPQHF; d_gene: .; v_gene: TRBV6-1; j_gene: TRBJ1-5; abundance: once